One T cell receptor beta chain is described in this entry. Its antigen remains unidentified. Treatment: oral pan-JAK inhibitor, 5-10 mg twice daily. Peripheral blood samples and lesional scalp punch biopsies were obtained from alopecia areata patients. RNA, once extracted, was reverse transcribed into cDNA for use as the sequencing template. Here immunoSEQ multiplex PCR was the method, and the copy in TCRdb shows in-frame clones only, minus some. Among around 170,000 clones listed, 40% to 65% were seen once. These data are taken from a study of CD8+ T cells in alopecia areata. Germline V gene lookup returns CDR1 SGHVS and CDR2 FNYEAQ. The CDR3 has 16 amino acids. With 5 bases removed from V and 4 bases from J, the gap between germline ends came to 15 bases. General study findings and limits: It was lesional scalp, especially alopecia totalis/universalis, that showed higher clonality than normal scalp. Persistence in scalp and blood during tofacitinib was observed for many expanded lesional clones.

This receptor was obtained from a human donor with alopecia areata. This chain connects TRBV7-6 to TRBJ1-6, with D unresolved. Sequenced here: CD8+ T cells sorted from blood, sampled around week 54, from a patient treated with tofacitinib. CDR3 protein: CASSRGEGSYNSPLHF. Here the CDR3 DNA reads TGTGCCAGCAGCCGCGGAGAAGGATCTTATAATTCACCCCTCCACTTT.